The text below deals with one TCR beta chain. Its antigen is still unknown. These data are taken from a study of OX40 agonist ivuxolimab in advanced cancers. About the study: Patients received ivuxolimab, an intravenous treatment, every 2 weeks at 0.01 to 10 mg/kg. Hepatocellular carcinoma, melanoma, renal cell or head and neck cancer was diagnosed in the dose-escalation patients.

Only in-frame clones appear in the TCRdb table, and some are missing; sequencing was by immunoSEQ multiplex PCR. The table records under 60,000 clones, approximately 94% of them present only once. The J segment lost 2 bases and the V segment lost 2 bases, leaving 8 bases of the junction unmatched. This CDR3 contains 16 residues. Germline CDR1 and CDR2: MNHEY and SVGAGI. Study-wide findings and caveats: Doses of 0.1 to 3.0 mg/kg were accompanied by clonal expansion of CD4+ and CD8+ blood T cells by week 6. CD8+ T cells were the subset that, on average, had more expanded clones than CD4+.

The sequence came from an adult with an advanced solid tumor such as melanoma, head and neck, liver or kidney cancer. The sequences come from CD4+ or CD8+ T cells sorted from blood, collected in a trial of the OX40 agonist ivuxolimab. The chain recombines TRBV6-5 with TRBJ1-1, with 7 nucleotides matching TRBD1. CDR3: CASSYGTRDSNTEAFF. The CDR3 DNA follows: TGTGCCAGCAGTTACGGAACCCGGGACAGTAACACTGAAGCTTTCTTT.